The rows below give T cell receptor beta chains drawn from one sample of a study of response to subunit inactivated influenza vaccine. TCRdb re-derived calls from the RT-PCR reads in MiXCR, one entry per CDR3 protein. The sample holds about 780,000 distinct CDR3 sequences, 15% to 20% seen once. The specimen was PBMCs from blood, collected around 5 days after vaccination. All receptors come from a man in his fifties who received an inactivated influenza vaccine. Each CDR3 is given with its conserved first and last residue. Fields, in order: D gene, J gene, V gene, clone size, CDR3 DNA, CDR3 protein. The D gene is left open where the match is weak. Some rows mark clone size as missing; the rest say once, few, many or name a class of expanded clone.

- TRBJ2-2 TRBV7-2 - TGTGCCAGCAGCTTAGTGACACCCGGGGAGCTGTTTTTT CASSLVTPGELFF
- TRBJ1-5 TRBV20-1 few TGCAGTGCTAGAGGGGTAGGGCCGACTAATCAGCCCCAGCATTTT CSARGVGPTNQPQHF
- TRBJ1-4 TRBV6-2/TRBV6-3 - TGTGCCAGCAGTACCTTATCGACGACCGGGGTGGGAAAACTGTTTTTT CASSTLSTTGVGKLFF
TRBD1 TRBJ1-2 TRBV30 - TGTGCCTGGAGTGTACAGGGGGGGTATGGCTACACCTTC CAWSVQGGYGYTF
TRBD2 TRBJ2-1 TRBV20-1 few TGCAGTGGGAGCGGGGGGGATACTAGCTCCTACAATGAGCAGTTCTTC CSGSGGDTSSYNEQFF
- TRBJ1-5 TRBV12-3/TRBV12-4 few TGTGCCAGCAGTTTGACTCAAGCCTTTGCGAGGCATTTT CASSLTQAFARHF
- TRBJ2-7 TRBV30 few TGTGCCCCCCAGGGGGGCCCAGCCTACGAGCAGTACTTC CAPQGGPAYEQYF
TRBD1 TRBJ2-2 TRBV7-2 few TGTGCCAGCAAAGGACAGGGAGGAGTCGGGGAGCTGTTTTTT CASKGQGGVGELFF
TRBD1 TRBJ2-5 TRBV7-6 few TGTGCCAGCAGCTTAGCGACAGGGGTCCAAGAGACCCAGTACTTC CASSLATGVQETQYF
- TRBJ2-1 TRBV7-9 many TGTGCCAGCAGCTTAGGTTTTGAGCAGTTCTTC CASSLGFEQFF
- TRBJ1-6 TRBV18 - TGTGCCAGCTCACCACCAGGGGAAGGTAATTCACCCCTCCACTTT CASSPPGEGNSPLHF
- TRBJ2-5 TRBV4-3 - TGCGCCAGCAGCCAGTTCTCTGGTGAGACCCAGTACTTC CASSQFSGETQYF
TRBD1 TRBJ2-1 TRBV28 - TGTGCCAGCAGTGTATTACAGGGGTTCCTCACCTTC CASSVLQGFLTF
TRBD2 TRBJ2-3 TRBV25-1 - TGTGCCAGCAGTCCTTGGGGGGGTAGCACAGATACGCAGTATTTT CASSPWGGSTDTQYF
- TRBJ2-1 TRBV20-1 - TGCAGTGCCAATATGCGGCGATATGAGCAGTTCTTC CSANMRRYEQFF
TRBD1 TRBJ2-1 TRBV24-1 many TGTGCCACCAGTGATGTTGGGACAGGGGCCTACAATGAGCAGTTCTTC CATSDVGTGAYNEQFF
TRBD1 TRBJ2-5 TRBV5-1 - TGCGCCAGCAGCTTGGTCCGGGACAGGGGGGAGACCCAGTACTTC CASSLVRDRGETQYF
- TRBJ2-5 TRBV29-1 few TGCAGCGTTGAAGGCAGGGGTGGAGAGACCCAGTACTTC CSVEGRGGETQYF
- TRBJ2-1 TRBV29-1 many TGCAGCGTTGAAAGCTCCAGCTCCTACAATGAGCAGTTCTTC CSVESSSSYNEQFF
TRBD1 TRBJ1-3 TRBV3-1 many TGTGCCAGCAGCCAACATATCGGGACAGCTGGAAACACCATATATTTT CASSQHIGTAGNTIYF
- TRBJ2-7 TRBV12-3/TRBV12-4 - TGTGCCAGCAGTCCCTCCCGAGGGGCAACCTACGAGCAGTACTTC CASSPSRGATYEQYF
TRBD2 TRBJ2-1 TRBV7-6 - TGTGCCAGCAGCCCGCTGTTAGCGGGGTACTCCTACAATGAGCAGTTCTTC CASSPLLAGYSYNEQFF
- TRBJ2-1 TRBV4-3 - TGCGCCAGCAGCCAAGTTGTCTCCTACAATGAGCAGTTCTTC CASSQVVSYNEQFF
TRBD2 TRBJ2-3 TRBV10-3 few TGTGCCATCGGGACTAGTTCATCAGATACGCAGTATTTT CAIGTSSSDTQYF
- TRBJ2-2 TRBV6-4 - TGTGCCAGCGCAATTACAGGCACCGGGGAGCTGTTTTTT CASAITGTGELFF
- TRBJ2-3 TRBV2 - TGTGCCAGCAGGGGGACTCCACCGGGCCCGGATACGCAGTATTTT CASRGTPPGPDTQYF
- TRBJ2-5 TRBV20-1 - TGCAGTGCTAGAAAGTTGGAGGACCAAGAGACCCAGTACTTC CSARKLEDQETQYF
TRBD1 TRBJ2-2 TRBV9 - TGTGCCAGCAGCGCGGGGACAGGCTACACCGGGGAGCTGTTTTTT CASSAGTGYTGELFF
- TRBJ2-3 TRBV6-1 few TGTGCCAGCAGATCGACTAGTCCAGATACGCAGTATTTT CASRSTSPDTQYF
- TRBJ2-5 TRBV5-5 few TGTGCCAGCAGTGGGGAAGGGGAGACCCAGTACTTC CASSGEGETQYF
- TRBJ2-1 TRBV11-1 - TGTGCCAGCAGCTCGAGGGTGACTACAACGCGACCCTACAATGAGCAGTTCTTC CASSSRVTTTRPYNEQFF
- TRBJ2-5 TRBV5-1 - TGCGCCAGCAGCTTGACCTACTGGCAGGGAGAGACCCAGTACTTC CASSLTYWQGETQYF
- TRBJ2-7 TRBV11-2 - TGTGCCAGCAGCTCACAAGGACAGGAGCAGTACTTC CASSSQGQEQYF
- TRBJ2-5 TRBV20-1 few TGCAGTGCTAGACAGGATCAAACCGGGGCCCAGTACTTC CSARQDQTGAQYF
TRBD1 TRBJ2-7 TRBV5-1 few TGCGCCAGCAGCTCGGACAGGGTCGACGAGCAGTACTTC CASSSDRVDEQYF
TRBD2 TRBJ2-1 TRBV27 - TGTGCCAGCAGTATACTAGCGGGTAACAATGAGCAGTTCTTC CASSILAGNNEQFF
TRBD2 TRBJ2-1 TRBV4-1 few TGCGCCAGCAGCCCCGGGACTAGAATTCATGATGAGCAGTTCTTC CASSPGTRIHDEQFF
- TRBJ1-4 TRBV7-2 - TGTGCCAGCACCCAGGACAGCACTAATGAAAAACTGTTTTTT CASTQDSTNEKLFF
- TRBJ2-7 TRBV20-1 many TGCAGTGCCGAAACCCGGGCCACAGGATCGGACGAGCAGTACTTC CSAETRATGSDEQYF
- TRBJ2-5 TRBV4-2 many TGTGCCAGCAGCCAAGACTGGCTTGGGGATGGGACCCAGTACTTC CASSQDWLGDGTQYF
- TRBJ2-7 TRBV5-5 - TGTGCCAGCAGCTTGGCTAGGACAGAGTACGAGCAGTACTTC CASSLARTEYEQYF
TRBD2 TRBJ2-5 TRBV20-1 few TGCAGTGCTCCCCCTAGCGGGGGGGCCGCGGAGACCCAGTACTTC CSAPPSGGAAETQYF
- TRBJ2-2 TRBV3-1 - TGTGCCAGCAGCCAAGGGGTTAGCACTTACACCGGGGAGCTGTTTTTT CASSQGVSTYTGELFF
- TRBJ2-3 TRBV7-9 few TGTGCCAGCAAGGGGCCGATTAGCACAGATACGCAGTATTTT CASKGPISTDTQYF
- TRBJ2-6 TRBV20-1 - TGCAGTGCTAGAGTGCGTACGAGACCTGGGGCCAACGTCCTGACTTTC CSARVRTRPGANVLTF
- TRBJ1-2 TRBV28 - TGTGCCAGCAGTCCACCACGCTATGGCTACACCTTC CASSPPRYGYTF
- TRBJ2-1 TRBV2 - TGTGCCAGCAATGGTCCCTACAATGAGCAGTTCTTC CASNGPYNEQFF
- TRBJ2-1 TRBV12-3/TRBV12-4 few TGTGCCAGCAGCAGACTTGGGCATGAGCAGTTCTTC CASSRLGHEQFF
- TRBJ2-1 TRBV7-6 - TGTGCCAGCAGCTTAGCGATGGGTTCCTACAATGAGCAGTTCTTC CASSLAMGSYNEQFF
TRBD2 TRBJ2-5 TRBV7-2 - TGTGCCAGCACCCCCTGGTTAGCGGGGGGGCAAGAGACCCAGTACTTC CASTPWLAGGQETQYF
- TRBJ1-1 TRBV5-5 - TGTGCCAGCAGCTTGGCTATTACTATGGGAGGCACTGAAGCTTTCTTT CASSLAITMGGTEAFF
TRBD1 TRBJ2-7 TRBV20-1 - TGCAGTGCTAGTGCCCTCGGGACAGGGATCTCCTACGAGCAGTACTTC CSASALGTGISYEQYF
TRBD1 TRBJ2-2 TRBV5-1 many TGCGCCAGCAGCCCCTGGGACAGGGGAACCGGGGAGCTGTTTTTT CASSPWDRGTGELFF
- TRBJ2-1 TRBV12-3/TRBV12-4 - TGTGCCAGCTGCCCCGTGGCGCCACCCAAATACAATGAGCAGTTCTTC CASCPVAPPKYNEQFF
TRBD2 TRBJ2-1 TRBV6-1 - TGTGCCAGCCCACTAGCGGGAGTTCCCTCCTACAATGAGCAGTTCTTC CASPLAGVPSYNEQFF
- TRBJ2-3 TRBV21-1 - TGTGCCAGCAGCAAGCCCACGACTAGCGGGAGGGCCAGCACAGATACGCAGTATTTT CASSKPTTSGRASTDTQYF
- TRBJ1-2 TRBV7-9 many TGTGCCAGCAGCTCACTTTATTTTTCCCCCGACTATGGCTACACCTTC CASSSLYFSPDYGYTF
- TRBJ2-3 TRBV5-5 - TGTGCCAGCAGCTTAGTTTCTATCACAGATACGCAGTATTTT CASSLVSITDTQYF
- TRBJ2-7 TRBV15 many TGTGCCACCAGCAGCGTAAGACAGAACTACGAGCAGTACTTC CATSSVRQNYEQYF
- TRBJ1-1 TRBV10-3 few TGTGCCATCAGTGCCGAGTACCCACGAAACACTGAAGCTTTCTTT CAISAEYPRNTEAFF